This section outlines one T cell receptor (beta chain) sequence together with its context. This specimen comes from a study of T-cell reconstitution after alpha-beta-depleted transplantation in children. Unique molecular identifiers were incorporated when the TCRbeta library was constructed. Using its own MiXCR run on the PCR reads, TCRdb lists one record per CDR3 protein. Here the sample spans around 190,000 distinct CDR3 sequences, 5.5% to 7% being singletons. The CDR3 is made up of 14 amino acids. V was clipped by 3 bases and J by 6 bases, with 14 bases between them. Germline V gives CDR1 SEHNR, CDR2 FQNEAQ (reference sequence).

This TCR derives from a boy between 2 and 15 years old with acute lymphoblastic leukemia, due to receive a stem cell transplant. The sequencing here drew on PBMCs, taken before TCRalphabeta/CD19-depleted stem cell transplant. The V call is TRBV7-9, the J call TRBJ1-1; unclear D gene. The CDR3 reads CASSFMRVGSEAFF. The CDR3 nucleotides are TGTGCCAGCAGCTTCATGAGAGTGGGTTCTGAAGCTTTCTTT.